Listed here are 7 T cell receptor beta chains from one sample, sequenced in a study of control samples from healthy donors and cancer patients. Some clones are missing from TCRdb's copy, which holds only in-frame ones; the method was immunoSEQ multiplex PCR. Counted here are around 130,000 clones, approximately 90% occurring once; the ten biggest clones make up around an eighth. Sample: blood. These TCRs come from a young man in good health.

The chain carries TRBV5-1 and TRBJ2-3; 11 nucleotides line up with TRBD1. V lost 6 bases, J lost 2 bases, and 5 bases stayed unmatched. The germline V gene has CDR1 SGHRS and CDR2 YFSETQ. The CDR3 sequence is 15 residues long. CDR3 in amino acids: CASNGQGASTDTQYF. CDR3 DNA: TGCGCCAGCAACGGACAGGGGGCGTCCACAGATACGCAGTATTTT.

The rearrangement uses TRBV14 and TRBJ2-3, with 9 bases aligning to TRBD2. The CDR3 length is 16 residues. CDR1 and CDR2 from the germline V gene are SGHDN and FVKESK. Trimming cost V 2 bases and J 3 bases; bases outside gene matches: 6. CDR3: CASSQRRGGQTDTQYF. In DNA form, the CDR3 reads TGTGCCAGCAGCCAAAGGCGGGGGGGCCAAACAGATACGCAGTATTTT.

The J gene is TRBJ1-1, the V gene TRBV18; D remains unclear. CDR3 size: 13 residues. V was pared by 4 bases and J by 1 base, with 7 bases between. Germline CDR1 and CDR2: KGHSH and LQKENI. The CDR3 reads CASSLSENTEAFF. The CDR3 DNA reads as TGTGCCAGCTCACTTTCGGAGAACACTGAAGCTTTCTTT.

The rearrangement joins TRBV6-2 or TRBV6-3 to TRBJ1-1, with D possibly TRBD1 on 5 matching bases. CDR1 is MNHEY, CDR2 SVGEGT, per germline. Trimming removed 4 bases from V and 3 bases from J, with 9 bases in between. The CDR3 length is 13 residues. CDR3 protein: CASSSGQDTEAFF. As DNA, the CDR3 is TGTGCCAGCAGTTCAGGGCAAGACACTGAAGCTTTCTTT.

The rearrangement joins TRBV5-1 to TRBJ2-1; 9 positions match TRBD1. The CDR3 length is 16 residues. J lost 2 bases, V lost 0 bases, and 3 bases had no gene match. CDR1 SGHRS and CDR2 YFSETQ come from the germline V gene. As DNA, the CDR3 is TGCGCCAGCAGCTTGGGAGACAGGGGGGCCTACAATGAGCAGTTCTTC. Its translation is CASSLGDRGAYNEQFF.

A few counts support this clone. The CDR3 nucleotides are TGTGCCAGCTCACGGAATACAGGGGCTGGAAACACCATATATTTT. Its translation is CASSRNTGAGNTIYF. The genes are TRBV18 and TRBJ1-3, with 7 nucleotides matching TRBD1. Germline V gene lookup returns CDR1 KGHSH and CDR2 LQKENI. CDR3 length equals 15 residues. V dropped 4 bases and J dropped 2; count of bases not matched to a gene: 5. The full variable domain, rest sourced from reference TRBV18 and TRBJ1-3, is NAGVMQNPRHLVRRRGQEARLRCSPMKGHSHVYWYRQLPEEGLKFMVYLQKENIIDESGMPKERFSAEFPKEGPSILRIQQVVRGDSAAYFCASSRNTGAGNTIYFGEGSWLTVV.

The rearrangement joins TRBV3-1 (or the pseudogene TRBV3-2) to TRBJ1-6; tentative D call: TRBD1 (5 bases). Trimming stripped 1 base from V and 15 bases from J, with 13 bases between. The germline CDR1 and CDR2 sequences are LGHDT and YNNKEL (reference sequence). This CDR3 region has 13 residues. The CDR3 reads CASSQAGLVHLHF. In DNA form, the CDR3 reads TGTGCCAGCAGCCAAGCGGGACTAGTTCACCTCCACTTT.